These T cell receptor beta chains were read from a single sample in a study of cytomegalovirus exposure and HLA in healthy donors. The data were produced by immunoSEQ multiplex PCR, yet TCRdb's version contains in-frame clones alone and is incomplete. The sample carries about 210,000 clones, roughly 87% recorded once. The specimen was PBMCs. The receptors here all came from a boy younger than 10 in good health and CMV-seronegative. Both conserved end residues are part of each CDR3. D genes are given only for firm matches. Clone sizes are given selectively: once, few, many, or a class where the clone is expanded.

V,J,size,D,CDR3,DNA
TRBV6-4,TRBJ2-2,few,-,CASSDSSTGELFF,TGTGCCAGCAGTGACTCTAGCACCGGGGAGCTGTTTTTT
TRBV11-2,TRBJ2-7,-,TRBD1,CASSPSGTGGYSYEQYF,TGTGCCAGCAGCCCCTCCGGGACAGGGGGTTACTCCTACGAGCAGTACTTC
TRBV11-2,TRBJ2-7,-,TRBD2,CASSFTLRVGGSLRYEQYF,TGTGCCAGCAGCTTTACTCTCCGGGTCGGCGGGAGCCTACGTTACGAGCAGTACTTC
TRBV4-1,TRBJ2-1,once,TRBD1,CASGDTGGSSYNEQFF,TGCGCCAGCGGAGACACAGGGGGGAGCTCCTACAATGAGCAGTTCTTC
TRBV29-1,TRBJ2-3,-,TRBD2,CSVKYLYPEAGGSTDTQYF,TGCAGCGTCAAATACTTGTATCCAGAAGCGGGGGGAAGCACAGATACGCAGTATTTT
TRBV6-6,TRBJ1-1,-,-,CASSYGVAGANTEAFF,TGTGCCAGCAGTTATGGGGTAGCGGGGGCGAACACTGAAGCTTTCTTT
TRBV18,TRBJ1-3,-,-,CASSPAGNVLSGNTIYF,TGTGCCAGCTCACCAGCAGGAAACGTATTGTCTGGAAACACCATATATTTT
TRBV2,TRBJ2-7,-,TRBD2,CASSEWEGGTPGTYEQYF,TGTGCCAGCAGTGAATGGGAGGGCGGGACTCCTGGAACCTACGAGCAGTACTTC
TRBV11-2,TRBJ1-1,-,-,CASRSVQAFF,TGTGCCAGCAGGTCAGTCCAAGCTTTCTTT
TRBV6-4,TRBJ2-1,-,TRBD2,CASSHTNSGSDEQFF,TGTGCCAGCAGTCACACGAATAGCGGGAGCGATGAGCAGTTCTTC
TRBV21-1,TRBJ2-7,once,-,CASSNGLAGGPYYEQYF,TGTGCCAGCAGCAACGGGCTAGCGGGGGGGCCGTACTACGAGCAGTACTTC
TRBV4-1,TRBJ2-7,-,-,CASSLGGSSSYEQYF,TGCGCCAGCAGCCTAGGCGGGTCAAGCTCCTACGAGCAGTACTTC
TRBV19,TRBJ2-7,-,-,CASSPRDGGYEQYF,TGTGCCAGTAGTCCCCGGGACGGGGGATACGAGCAGTACTTC
TRBV29-1,TRBJ1-1,-,-,CSVAGRDTEAFF,TGCAGCGTTGCGGGCAGGGACACTGAAGCTTTCTTT
TRBV7-2,TRBJ2-7,-,-,CASSLVAGAGPYEQYF,TGTGCCAGCAGCTTAGTGGCGGGGGCCGGCCCCTACGAGCAGTACTTC
TRBV7-3,TRBJ2-4,-,TRBD2,CASSLQQGGGNIQYF,TGTGCCAGCAGCTTGCAACAAGGCGGGGGGAACATTCAGTACTTC
TRBV5-1,TRBJ2-2,-,-,CASSLSGAGELFF,TGCGCCAGCAGCCTTTCAGGGGCCGGGGAGCTGTTTTTT
TRBV27,TRBJ2-7,-,-,CARTPPRLAIYEQYF,TGTGCCAGAACACCCCCTAGGCTAGCGATCTACGAGCAGTACTTC
TRBV11-3,TRBJ2-3,-,-,CASSSGRSTDTQYF,TGTGCCAGCAGCTCGGGGAGGAGCACAGATACGCAGTATTTT
TRBV10-3,TRBJ1-1,-,TRBD1,CAISDRGRRNTEAFF,TGTGCCATCAGTGATAGGGGGCGGAGGAACACTGAAGCTTTCTTT
TRBV4-1,TRBJ2-1,-,-,CASSHLREEWEQFF,TGCGCCAGCAGCCACCTCCGTGAGGAATGGGAGCAGTTCTTC
TRBV28,TRBJ1-2,-,-,CASSGQGGGRGYGYTF,TGTGCCAGCAGTGGGCAAGGGGGGGGAAGAGGGTATGGCTACACCTTC
TRBV18,TRBJ2-1,-,-,CASSPPVVNEQFF,TGTGCCAGCTCACCACCGGTAGTCAATGAGCAGTTCTTC
TRBV6-1,TRBJ1-4,few,-,CATSGVNEKLFF,TGTGCCACATCCGGGGTCAATGAAAAACTGTTTTTT
TRBV27,TRBJ1-1,-,-,CASSSTGEAFF,TGTGCCAGCAGTTCAACAGGAGAAGCTTTCTTT
TRBV9,TRBJ2-2,once,TRBD2,CASSSGYANTGELFF,TGTGCCAGCAGTAGCGGGTATGCGAACACCGGGGAGCTGTTTTTT
TRBV18,TRBJ2-3,-,TRBD2,CASSPRRGTSGRATDTQYF,TGTGCCAGCTCACCTAGGCGAGGAACTAGCGGGAGGGCAACAGATACGCAGTATTTT
TRBV27,TRBJ2-6,-,-,CASTAIHSAGADVLTF,TGTGCCAGCACTGCAATCCATTCGGCTGGGGCCGACGTCCTGACTTTC
TRBV7-7,TRBJ2-5,-,TRBD2,CASSEREGPETQYF,TGTGCCAGCAGCGAAAGGGAGGGGCCGGAGACCCAGTACTTC
TRBV19,TRBJ2-5,once,-,CASRGSEETQYF,TGTGCCAGTAGGGGCAGTGAAGAGACCCAGTACTTC